This TCR beta chain was obtained from a study of regulatory T cells in long-lasting Graves disease. Deletions cut 0 bases from V and 7 bases from J, with 12 bases between. Germline CDR1 reads LGHDT; CDR2 reads YNNKEL (reference sequence). This CDR3 is built from 15 residues. The time point is: newly diagnosed GD, antithyroid drugs for less than 3 months. The authors made the TCR library using RNA they extracted from PBMCs. Assembly of TCR beta libraries relied on iRepertoire HTBI primers together with Arm-PCR of CDR3 regions. MiXCR, applied by TCRdb to the multiplex PCR reads, yields one record per CDR3 protein. The data contain about 530,000 distinct CDR3 sequences, about 16% of them singletons. These same data were also listed under a study on T cells in Graves' hyperthyroidism and ophthalmopathy.

This TCR was sampled from a woman aged 35-60 years with Graves disease. V and J are TRBV3-1 and TRBJ1-4; TRBD1 might be the D (6 bases). Here the sequenced sample was peripheral blood mononuclear cells (PBMCs), taken at new diagnosis, from a patient treated with antithyroid drugs. CDR3 residues: CASSQETGPGEKLFF. In nucleotides, the CDR3 is TGTGCCAGCAGCCAAGAAACAGGGCCGGGTGAAAAACTGTTTTTT.